A selection of T cell receptor beta chains follows, all from one sample in a study of radiation and T cells in renal cell carcinoma. The method was immunoSEQ multiplex PCR; TCRdb's version includes in-frame clones alone and lacks a portion of them. Of approximately 63,000 clones listed, approximately 80% are singletons. Sequenced here: blood, sampled from a patient whose treatment included radiotherapy and nephrectomy. The receptors derive from a man in his 60s with renal cell carcinoma. The conserved cysteine and the conserved F or W are not part of the CDR3 here.

v_gene	j_gene	CDR3aa
TRBV15	TRBJ2-1	ATSRDLGRYNEQF
TRBV6-5	TRBJ1-1	ASSYPTGVGTEAF
TRBV7-2	TRBJ2-7	ASSWAGSYEQY
TRBV10-2	TRBJ2-2	ASSDGTGELF
TRBV6-1	TRBJ2-6	ASCEEWGPGANVLT
TRBV27	TRBJ2-5	ASSPTPQETQY
TRBV7-9	TRBJ1-1	ASSFTGYTEAF
TRBV11-1	TRBJ1-3	ASSHRGSGNTIY
TRBV15	TRBJ1-4	ATSREGFELF
TRBV18	TRBJ2-7	ASSPSRPGTGMRNEQY
TRBV6-5	TRBJ1-3	ASSTGYTIY
TRBV5-1	TRBJ2-3	ASSGGASLYDDTQY
TRBV4-3	TRBJ1-2	ASSQVVDRGYGGYT
TRBV12-5	TRBJ2-7	ASGLGGGESYEQY
TRBV10-2	TRBJ1-2	ASMQGDYGYT
TRBV19	TRBJ2-7	ASSLRTSGGYEQY